This TCR beta chain was captured in a study of shared clonotypes between healthy human individuals. Study at large: Donor composition was a couple of women and three men, aged 18 to 49.

Study-wide points: Blood was the sole source, and tissue repertoires probably differ. Genetic and exposure-history diversity was limited by the few donors.

Worth noting for this clone: Its antigen is still unknown.

V dropped 3 bases and J dropped 3; count of bases not matched to a gene: 7. Germline V CDR1 and CDR2: MGHRA, YSYEKL. This CDR3 contains 15 residues. It was roughly 100 million PBMCs that unsorted samples used for genomic DNA. TCRdb's copy holds only in-frame clones and misses some; the assay was immunoSEQ multiplex PCR. This table holds 400,000 to 600,000 clones, almost 80% found once. This sequence was found in a woman in her thirties or forties in good health. Some clones in this sample may be carry-over from other donors' samples. Sequencing input: PBMCs. V and J are TRBV4-1 and TRBJ2-7; TRBD1 agrees at 8 bases. This CDR3 reads CASSQPTGEDYEQYF. DNA for the CDR3: TGCGCCAGCAGCCAGCCGACAGGGGAGGACTACGAGCAGTACTTC.